This TCR beta chain was recorded in a study of blood T cells in healthy people across ages. Peripheral blood samples of roughly 9.9 milliliters were drawn from each donor. Researchers isolated at least 7 million PBMCs per sample. Germline V gene data show CDR1 as DFQATT and CDR2 as SNEGSKA (reference sequence). The CDR3 totals 14 residues. V was clipped by 0 bases and J by 5 bases, with 13 bases between them. Primers used in a second PCR of about 6 to 11 cycles were a sample-barcoded 5' primer and a J-beta primer mix. TCRdb analysed the 5' RACE reads with MiXCR anew, one entry per CDR3 protein. The data hold approximately 780,000 distinct CDR3 sequences, with around a quarter observed a single time. The data also belong to a second study, concerning T cells of mothers and their children. From that report: Every mother supplied over 8 million TCR beta CDR3 reads and every child approximately 2.8 million. Similar thymic selection effects on TCR recombination output appear in pairs, both related and unrelated.

The source is a boy between 10 and 17 years old in good health. The sequencing input was blood. The V and J genes are TRBV20-1 and TRBJ2-5, with D perhaps given as TRBD1 or TRBD2 (5 bases each). The CDR3 sequence: CSARDVGGTETQYF. CDR3 DNA: TGCAGTGCTAGAGACGTTGGGGGAACTGAGACCCAGTACTTC.